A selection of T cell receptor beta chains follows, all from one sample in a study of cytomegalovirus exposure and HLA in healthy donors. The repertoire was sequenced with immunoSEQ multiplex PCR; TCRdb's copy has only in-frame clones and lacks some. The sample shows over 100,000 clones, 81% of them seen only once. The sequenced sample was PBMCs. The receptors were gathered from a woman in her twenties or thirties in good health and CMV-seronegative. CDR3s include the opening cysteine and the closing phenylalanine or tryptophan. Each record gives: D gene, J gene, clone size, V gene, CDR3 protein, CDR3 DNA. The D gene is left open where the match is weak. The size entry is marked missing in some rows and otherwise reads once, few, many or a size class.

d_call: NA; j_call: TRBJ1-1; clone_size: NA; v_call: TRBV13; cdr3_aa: CASSLEGEFTEAFF; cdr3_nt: TGTGCCAGCAGCTTAGAGGGGGAATTCACTGAAGCTTTCTTT
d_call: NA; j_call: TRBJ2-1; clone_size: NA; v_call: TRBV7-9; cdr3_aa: CASSSTGPYNEQFF; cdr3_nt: TGTGCCAGCAGCTCGACTGGCCCCTACAATGAGCAGTTCTTC
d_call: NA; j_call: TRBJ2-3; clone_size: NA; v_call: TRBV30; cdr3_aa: CAWSWGTSTDTQYF; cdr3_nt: TGTGCCTGGAGTTGGGGGACTAGCACAGATACGCAGTATTTT
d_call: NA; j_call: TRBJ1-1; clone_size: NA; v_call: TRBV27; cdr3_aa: CASSLEVNTEAFF; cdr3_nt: TGTGCCAGCAGTTTAGAGGTCAACACTGAAGCTTTCTTT
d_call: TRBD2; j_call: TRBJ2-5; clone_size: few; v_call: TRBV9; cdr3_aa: CASGTSPEETQYF; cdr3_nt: TGTGCCAGCGGGACTAGCCCGGAAGAGACCCAGTACTTC
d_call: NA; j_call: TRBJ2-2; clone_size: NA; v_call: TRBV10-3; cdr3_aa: CAISESATGELFF; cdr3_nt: TGTGCCATCAGTGAGTCAGCCACCGGGGAGCTGTTTTTT
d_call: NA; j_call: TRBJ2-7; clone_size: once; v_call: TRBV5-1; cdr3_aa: CASSLEGRAIDEQYF; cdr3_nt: TGCGCCAGCAGCTTGGAGGGCAGGGCCATCGACGAGCAGTACTTC
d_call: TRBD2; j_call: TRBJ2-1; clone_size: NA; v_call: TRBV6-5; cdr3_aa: CATEAGSSYNEQFF; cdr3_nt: TGTGCCACCGAAGCGGGAAGCTCCTACAATGAGCAGTTCTTC
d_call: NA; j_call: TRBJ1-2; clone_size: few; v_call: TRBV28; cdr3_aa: CASSYVGGEGSYGYTF; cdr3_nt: TGTGCCAGCAGTTATGTCGGAGGGGAAGGGTCCTATGGCTACACCTTC
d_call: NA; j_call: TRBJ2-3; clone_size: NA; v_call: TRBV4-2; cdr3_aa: CASSQVGADTQYF; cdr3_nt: TGTGCCAGCAGCCAAGTCGGGGCAGATACGCAGTATTTT
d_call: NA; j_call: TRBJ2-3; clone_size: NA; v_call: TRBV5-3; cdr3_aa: CARSRRTGREMARTDTQYF; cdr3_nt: TGTGCCAGAAGTCGACGGACAGGGAGGGAGATGGCTCGAACAGATACGCAGTATTTT
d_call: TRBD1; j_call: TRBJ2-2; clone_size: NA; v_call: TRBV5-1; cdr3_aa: CASSPDREAGELFF; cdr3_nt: TGCGCCAGCAGCCCGGACAGGGAGGCCGGGGAGCTGTTTTTT
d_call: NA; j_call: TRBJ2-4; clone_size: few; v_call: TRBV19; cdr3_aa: CASSIELTFNPAKNIQYF; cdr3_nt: TGTGCCAGTAGTATAGAGCTCACTTTTAACCCAGCCAAAAACATTCAGTACTTC
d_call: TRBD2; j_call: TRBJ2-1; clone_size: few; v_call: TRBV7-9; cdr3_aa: CASSSVGLVLMNEQFF; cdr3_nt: TGTGCCAGCAGCTCAGTGGGACTAGTATTGATGAATGAGCAGTTCTTC
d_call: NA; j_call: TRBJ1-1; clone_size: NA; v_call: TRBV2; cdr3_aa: CASSVGILTYSTEAFF; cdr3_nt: TGTGCCAGCAGTGTCGGCATACTAACTTATAGCACTGAAGCTTTCTTT
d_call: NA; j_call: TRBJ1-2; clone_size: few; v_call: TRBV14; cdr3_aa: CASSQEDFGGLYGYTF; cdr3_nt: TGTGCCAGCAGCCAAGAGGATTTCGGAGGTCTCTATGGCTACACCTTC
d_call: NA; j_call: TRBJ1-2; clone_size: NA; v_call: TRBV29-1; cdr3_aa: CSAGEGYTF; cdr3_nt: TGCAGCGCGGGTGAAGGCTACACCTTC
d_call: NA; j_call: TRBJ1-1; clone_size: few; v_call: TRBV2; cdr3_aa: CASRRGIGNTEAFF; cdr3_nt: TGTGCCAGCAGGCGCGGGATCGGGAACACTGAAGCTTTCTTT
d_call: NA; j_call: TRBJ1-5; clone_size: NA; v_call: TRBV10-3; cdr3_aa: CAINTEEGNQPQHF; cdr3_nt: TGTGCCATCAACACGGAGGAGGGCAATCAGCCCCAGCATTTT
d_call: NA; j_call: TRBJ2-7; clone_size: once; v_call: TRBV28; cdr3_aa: CASSLLLDEQYF; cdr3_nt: TGTGCCAGCAGTTTACTTCTAGACGAGCAGTACTTC
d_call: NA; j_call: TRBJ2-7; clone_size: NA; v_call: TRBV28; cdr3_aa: CASSLVGRYEQYF; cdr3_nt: TGTGCCAGCAGTTTGGTGGGGAGGTACGAGCAGTACTTC
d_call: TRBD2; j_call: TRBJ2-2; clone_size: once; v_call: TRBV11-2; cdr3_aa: CASKAGATTGELFF; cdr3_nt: TGTGCCAGCAAGGCGGGAGCAACAACCGGGGAGCTGTTTTTT
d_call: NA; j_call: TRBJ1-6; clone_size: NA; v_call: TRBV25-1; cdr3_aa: CASVGQTNSPLHF; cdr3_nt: TGTGCCAGCGTAGGACAGACAAATTCACCCCTCCACTTT
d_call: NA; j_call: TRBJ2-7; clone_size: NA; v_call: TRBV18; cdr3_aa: CASSPLATTYEQYF; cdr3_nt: TGTGCCAGCTCACCCTTAGCGACCACCTACGAGCAGTACTTC
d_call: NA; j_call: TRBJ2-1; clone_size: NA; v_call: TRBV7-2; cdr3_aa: CASSSDKLAYNEQFF; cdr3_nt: TGTGCCAGCAGCTCGGACAAGCTGGCTTACAATGAGCAGTTCTTC
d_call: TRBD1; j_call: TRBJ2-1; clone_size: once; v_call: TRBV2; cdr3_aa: CASSSQGILDNEQFF; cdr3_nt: TGTGCCAGCAGTTCACAGGGGATCCTCGACAATGAGCAGTTCTTC
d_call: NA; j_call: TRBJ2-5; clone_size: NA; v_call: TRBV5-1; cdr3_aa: CASSPGYTYEQHF; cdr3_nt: TGCGCCAGCAGCCCCGGGTACACCTACGAGCAGCACTTC
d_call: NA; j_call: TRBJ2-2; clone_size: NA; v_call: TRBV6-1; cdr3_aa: CASKKIRWTGELFF; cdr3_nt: TGTGCCAGCAAGAAAATCCGGTGGACCGGGGAGCTGTTTTTT
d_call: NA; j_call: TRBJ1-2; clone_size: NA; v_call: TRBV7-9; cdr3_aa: CASSFWPEVYAHIYYGYTF; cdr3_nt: TGTGCCAGCAGCTTTTGGCCCGAGGTATATGCCCATATCTATTATGGCTACACCTTC
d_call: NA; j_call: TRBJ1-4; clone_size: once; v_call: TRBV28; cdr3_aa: CASSFLGGANEKLFF; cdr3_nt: TGTGCCAGCAGTTTTTTGGGGGGGGCTAATGAAAAACTGTTTTTT
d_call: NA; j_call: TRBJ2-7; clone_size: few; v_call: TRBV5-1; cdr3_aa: CASRPRPQAGINYEQYF; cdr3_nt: TGCGCCAGCAGGCCCAGACCCCAGGCAGGGATCAACTACGAGCAGTACTTC
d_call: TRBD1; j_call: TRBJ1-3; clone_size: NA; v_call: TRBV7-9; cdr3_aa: CASSLPGGSSGNTIYF; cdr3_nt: TGTGCCAGCAGCCTCCCAGGGGGTAGCTCTGGAAACACCATATATTTT
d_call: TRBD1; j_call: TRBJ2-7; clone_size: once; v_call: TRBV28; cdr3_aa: CASLDRGTYEQYF; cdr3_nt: TGTGCCAGCTTGGACAGGGGGACCTACGAGCAGTACTTC
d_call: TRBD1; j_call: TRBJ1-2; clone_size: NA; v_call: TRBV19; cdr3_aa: CASSIDLTGLEVGPNYGYTF; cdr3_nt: TGTGCCAGTAGTATAGACCTGACAGGGCTGGAGGTGGGCCCTAACTATGGCTACACCTTC
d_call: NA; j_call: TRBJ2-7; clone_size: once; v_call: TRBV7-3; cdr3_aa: CASSFSPGIGYEQYF; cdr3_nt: TGTGCCAGCAGCTTCAGCCCGGGAATAGGCTACGAGCAGTACTTC
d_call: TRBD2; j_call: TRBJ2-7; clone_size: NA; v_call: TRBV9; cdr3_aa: CASGEGLNEQYF; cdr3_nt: TGTGCCAGCGGGGAGGGCCTCAACGAGCAGTACTTC
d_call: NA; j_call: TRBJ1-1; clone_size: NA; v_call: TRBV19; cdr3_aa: CASRGTLNTEAFF; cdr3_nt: TGTGCCAGTAGGGGGACACTTAACACTGAAGCTTTCTTT
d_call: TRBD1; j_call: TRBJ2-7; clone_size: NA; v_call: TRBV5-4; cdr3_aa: CASSLGQGIYEQYF; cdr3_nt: TGTGCCAGCAGCTTAGGACAGGGTATTTACGAGCAGTACTTC
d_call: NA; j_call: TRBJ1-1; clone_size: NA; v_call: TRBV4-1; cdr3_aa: CASSLRGQSNTEAFF; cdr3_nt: TGCGCCAGCAGCCTAAGAGGACAGTCAAACACTGAAGCTTTCTTT
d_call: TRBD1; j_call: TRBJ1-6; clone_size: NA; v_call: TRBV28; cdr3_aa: CASSPNRQGKASPLHF; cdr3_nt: TGTGCCAGCAGTCCGAATCGACAGGGGAAGGCTTCACCCCTCCACTTT
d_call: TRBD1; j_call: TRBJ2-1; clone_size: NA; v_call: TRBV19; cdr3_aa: CASSLGQGGHNEQFF; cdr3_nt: TGTGCCAGTAGTCTCGGACAGGGAGGCCACAATGAGCAGTTCTTC
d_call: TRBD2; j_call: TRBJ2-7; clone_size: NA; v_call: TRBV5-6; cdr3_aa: CASSTGLAEEVSYEQYF; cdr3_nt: TGTGCCAGCAGCACAGGACTAGCGGAGGAGGTATCCTACGAGCAGTACTTC
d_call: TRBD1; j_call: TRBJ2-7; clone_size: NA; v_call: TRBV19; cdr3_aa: CASSISDRETYEQYF; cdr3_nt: TGTGCCAGTAGTATCTCGGACAGGGAAACCTACGAGCAGTACTTC
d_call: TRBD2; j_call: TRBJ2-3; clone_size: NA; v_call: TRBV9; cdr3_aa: CASSTRGGLGTDTQYF; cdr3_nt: TGTGCCAGCAGCACTCGGGGGGGTCTTGGCACAGATACGCAGTATTTT
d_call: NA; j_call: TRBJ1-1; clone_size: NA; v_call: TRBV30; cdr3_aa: CAWIFDRTVPATFF; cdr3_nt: TGTGCCTGGATTTTCGACCGGACTGTTCCCGCCACTTTCTTT
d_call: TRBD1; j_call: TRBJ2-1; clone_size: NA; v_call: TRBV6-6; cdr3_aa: CASSYSNRGDYNEQFF; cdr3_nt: TGTGCCAGCAGTTACTCGAACAGGGGAGATTACAATGAGCAGTTCTTC
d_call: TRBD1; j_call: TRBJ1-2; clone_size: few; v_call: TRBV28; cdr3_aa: CASSPPGQIFYGYTF; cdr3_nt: TGTGCCAGCAGCCCCCCGGGACAGATATTTTATGGCTACACCTTC
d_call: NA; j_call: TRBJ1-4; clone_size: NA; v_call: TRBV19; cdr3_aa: CASSSQDATNEKLFF; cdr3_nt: TGTGCCAGTAGTAGTCAGGATGCAACTAATGAAAAACTGTTTTTT
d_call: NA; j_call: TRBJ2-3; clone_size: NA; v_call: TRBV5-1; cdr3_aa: CASSPGQNTDTQYF; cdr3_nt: TGCGCCAGCAGCCCCGGACAGAACACAGATACGCAGTATTTT
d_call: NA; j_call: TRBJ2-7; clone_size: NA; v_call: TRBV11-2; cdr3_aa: CASSLGWAEQYF; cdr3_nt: TGTGCCAGCAGCTTAGGTTGGGCCGAGCAGTACTTC
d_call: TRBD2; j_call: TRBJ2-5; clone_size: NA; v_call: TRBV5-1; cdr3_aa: CASSLAPTSGSRQETQYF; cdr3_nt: TGCGCCAGCAGCTTGGCCCCGACTAGCGGGAGTCGCCAAGAGACCCAGTACTTC
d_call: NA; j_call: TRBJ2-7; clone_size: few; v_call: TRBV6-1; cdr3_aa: CASNLLTRTYEQYF; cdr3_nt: TGTGCCAGCAACCTATTGACACGTACCTACGAGCAGTACTTC
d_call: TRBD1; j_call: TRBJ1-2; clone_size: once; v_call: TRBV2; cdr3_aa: CASSGGQGGYTF; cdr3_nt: TGTGCCAGCAGTGGGGGACAGGGTGGCTACACCTTC
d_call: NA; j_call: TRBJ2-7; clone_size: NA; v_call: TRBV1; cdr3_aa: CTSRDYPYEQYF; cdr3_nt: TGCACCAGCCGGGACTACCCCTACGAGCAGTACTTC
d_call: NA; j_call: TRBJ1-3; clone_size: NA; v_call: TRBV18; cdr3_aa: CASSPRQLSSGNTIYF; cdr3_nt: TGTGCCAGCTCACCAAGACAGCTTAGCTCTGGAAACACCATATATTTT
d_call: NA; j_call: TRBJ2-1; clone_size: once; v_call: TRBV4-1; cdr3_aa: CASSQVGGVVDNEQFF; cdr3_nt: TGCGCCAGCAGCCAAGTAGGTGGAGTCGTAGACAATGAGCAGTTCTTC